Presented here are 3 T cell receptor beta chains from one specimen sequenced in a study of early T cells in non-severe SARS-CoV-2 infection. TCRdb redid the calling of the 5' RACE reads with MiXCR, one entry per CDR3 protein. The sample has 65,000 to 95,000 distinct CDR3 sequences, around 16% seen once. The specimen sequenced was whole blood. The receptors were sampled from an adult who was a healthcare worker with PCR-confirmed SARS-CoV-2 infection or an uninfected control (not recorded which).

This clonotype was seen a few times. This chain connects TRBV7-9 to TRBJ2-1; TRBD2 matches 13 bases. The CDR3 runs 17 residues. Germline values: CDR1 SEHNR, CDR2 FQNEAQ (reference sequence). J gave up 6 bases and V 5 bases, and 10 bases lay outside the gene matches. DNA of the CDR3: TGTGCCAGCAGCCTGACTAGCGGGAGGCCCCGGGGCAATGAGCAGTTCTTC. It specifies CASSLTSGRPRGNEQFF.

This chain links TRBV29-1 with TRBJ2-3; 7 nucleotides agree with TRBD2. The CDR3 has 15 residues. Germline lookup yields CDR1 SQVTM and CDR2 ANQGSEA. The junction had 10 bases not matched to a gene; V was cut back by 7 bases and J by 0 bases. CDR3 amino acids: CSGSLPGLSTDTQYF. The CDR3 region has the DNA TGCAGCGGCAGCCTGCCGGGACTAAGCACAGATACGCAGTATTTT.

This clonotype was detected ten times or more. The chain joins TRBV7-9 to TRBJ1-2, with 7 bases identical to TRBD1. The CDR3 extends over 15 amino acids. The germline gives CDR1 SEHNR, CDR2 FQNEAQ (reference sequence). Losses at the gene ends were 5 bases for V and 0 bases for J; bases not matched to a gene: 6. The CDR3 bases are TGTGCCAGCAGCCCCCGGGACAGTGCTAACTATGGCTACACCTTC. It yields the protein CASSPRDSANYGYTF.